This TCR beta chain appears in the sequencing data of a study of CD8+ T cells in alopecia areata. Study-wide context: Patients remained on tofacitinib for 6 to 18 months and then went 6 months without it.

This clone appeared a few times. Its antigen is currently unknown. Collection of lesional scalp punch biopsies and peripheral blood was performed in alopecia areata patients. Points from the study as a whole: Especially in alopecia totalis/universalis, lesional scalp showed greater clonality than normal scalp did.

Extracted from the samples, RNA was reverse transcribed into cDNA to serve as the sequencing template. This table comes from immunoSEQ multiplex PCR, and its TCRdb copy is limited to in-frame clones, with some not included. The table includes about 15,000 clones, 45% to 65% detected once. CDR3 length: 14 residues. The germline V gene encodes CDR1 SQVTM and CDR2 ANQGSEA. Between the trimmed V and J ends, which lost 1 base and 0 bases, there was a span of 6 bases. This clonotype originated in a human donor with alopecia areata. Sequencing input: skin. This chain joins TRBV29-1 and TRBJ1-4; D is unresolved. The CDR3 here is CSVEGGATNEKLFF. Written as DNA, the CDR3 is TGCAGCGTTGAAGGGGGTGCAACTAATGAAAAACTGTTTTTT.